The rows below give T cell receptor beta chains drawn from one sample of a study of beta chain features in type 1 diabetes. Method: immunoSEQ multiplex PCR; TCRdb's copy keeps in-frame clones and lacks some. Of about 900,000 clones in the sample, roughly 15% were seen once. The sequenced sample consisted of naive CD4+ T cells from blood. Receptors were obtained from a woman under 30 in good health. The CDR3 runs from the conserved cysteine through the conserved F or W. D genes are given only for firm matches. Clone sizes are given selectively: once, few, many, or a class where the clone is expanded.

CDR3aa | CDR3nt | j_gene | abundance | d_gene | v_gene
CASSVGGTNTEAFF | TGTGCCAGCAGCGTAGGTGGTACGAACACTGAAGCTTTCTTT | TRBJ1-1 | . | . | TRBV9
CSVGESSGTHNEQFF | TGCAGCGTTGGGGAGTCTAGCGGGACCCACAATGAGCAGTTCTTC | TRBJ2-1 | . | TRBD2 | TRBV29-1
CASSPRVASSGNTGELFF | TGCGCCAGCAGCCCAAGAGTGGCGTCTAGCGGAAACACCGGGGAGCTGTTTTTT | TRBJ2-2 | few | TRBD2 | TRBV4-3
CASSLVGTSYGYTF | TGTGCCAGCAGCTTAGTCGGGACCTCCTATGGCTACACCTTC | TRBJ1-2 | . | . | TRBV7-9
CASSIDRVGQPQHF | TGTGCCAGCAGCATCGACAGGGTCGGCCAGCCCCAGCATTTT | TRBJ1-5 | few | TRBD1 | TRBV4-2
CASTQTGQGGQPQHF | TGTGCCAGTACACAGACCGGGCAGGGAGGTCAGCCCCAGCATTTT | TRBJ1-5 | few | . | TRBV19
CASSTEGTTGANVLTF | TGCGCCAGCAGCACGGAGGGTACGACTGGGGCCAACGTCCTGACTTTC | TRBJ2-6 | few | . | TRBV5-1
CASSLTRRQDTQYF | TGCGCCAGCAGCCTAACTAGGCGGCAAGATACGCAGTATTTT | TRBJ2-3 | . | . | TRBV4-1
CAGSRDLSNGYTF | TGTGCCGGGTCCAGAGATTTGTCGAATGGCTACACCTTC | TRBJ1-2 | few | . | TRBV2
CASSSYSTGNTEAFF | TGCGCCAGCAGCTCATATTCCACAGGGAACACTGAAGCTTTCTTT | TRBJ1-1 | . | . | TRBV4-3
CATSGTRLAGGYRDTQYF | TGTGCCACCAGCGGAACGAGACTAGCGGGAGGCTACAGAGATACGCAGTATTTT | TRBJ2-3 | . | TRBD2 | TRBV15
CASSLNTLGAEAFF | TGCGCCAGCAGCTTGAACACTCTTGGGGCTGAAGCTTTCTTT | TRBJ1-1 | . | . | TRBV5-1
CACSLAAGANVLTF | TGTGCCTGTAGCCTAGCCGCTGGGGCCAACGTCCTGACTTTC | TRBJ2-6 | . | . | TRBV7-9
CASSIDALGRDRGGYNEQFF | TGTGCCAGTAGTATCGATGCATTGGGCAGAGACAGGGGGGGTTACAATGAGCAGTTCTTC | TRBJ2-1 | few | TRBD1 | TRBV19
CASSQVDRGGNTIYF | TGCGCCAGCAGCCAAGTTGACAGGGGGGGAAACACCATATATTTT | TRBJ1-3 | few | TRBD1 | TRBV4-3
CAISETSRTSGTHSISYEQYF | TGTGCCATCAGTGAGACAAGTAGGACTAGCGGGACTCACTCTATATCCTACGAGCAGTACTTC | TRBJ2-7 | few | TRBD2 | TRBV10-3
CASSNSFSGGAVYF | TGTGCCAGCAGTAACTCGTTCTCGGGGGGGGCCGTATATTTT | TRBJ1-3 | few | . | TRBV6-5
CASSLRTGPYEQYF | TGTGCCAGCAGTCTTCGGACAGGGCCCTACGAGCAGTACTTC | TRBJ2-7 | few | TRBD1 | TRBV27
CASSPRETNSGANVLTF | TGTGCCAGCAGCCCACGAGAGACCAACTCTGGGGCCAACGTCCTGACTTTC | TRBJ2-6 | . | . | TRBV5-6
CASSRDREETQYF | TGTGCTAGCAGTCGGGACAGGGAAGAGACCCAGTACTTC | TRBJ2-5 | few | TRBD1 | TRBV7-7
CATSSEPTSIEAFF | TGTGCCACCAGCAGTGAACCGACGAGTATAGAAGCTTTCTTT | TRBJ1-1 | few | . | TRBV15
CASSLHLWVASQFF | TGCGCCAGCAGCCTCCACCTTTGGGTAGCGTCGCAGTTCTTC | TRBJ2-1 | many | . | TRBV23-1
CASSSLAHNGYEQYF | TGTGCCAGCAGCTCCCTAGCGCACAATGGGTACGAGCAGTACTTC | TRBJ2-7 | . | . | TRBV6-5
CASSEGRGEQYF | TGTGCCAGCAGTGAAGGTCGGGGCGAGCAGTACTTC | TRBJ2-7 | . | . | TRBV2
CSAGKTYEQYF | TGCAGTGCCGGGAAGACCTACGAGCAGTACTTC | TRBJ2-7 | few | . | TRBV20-1
CASSLGGQGYEQYF | TGTGCCAGCAGCTTAGGGGGACAGGGCTACGAGCAGTACTTC | TRBJ2-7 | few | TRBD1 | TRBV7-3
CASGLAGTDTQYF | TGTGCCAGCGGACTAGCGGGGACAGATACGCAGTATTTT | TRBJ2-3 | few | TRBD2 | TRBV6-6
CASMRDALTYEQYF | TGTGCCAGCATGAGGGACGCTCTTACCTACGAGCAGTACTTC | TRBJ2-7 | few | . | TRBV28
CASSGGTSKGAFF | TGCGCCAGCAGCGGCGGGACATCGAAGGGAGCTTTCTTT | TRBJ1-1 | few | . | TRBV5-1
CASSEAETKRTQYF | TGTGCCAGCAGTGAAGCGGAGACTAAGAGAACCCAGTACTTC | TRBJ2-5 | few | . | TRBV2
CASSLYTGELFF | TGTGCCAGCAGTCTTTACACCGGGGAGCTGTTTTTT | TRBJ2-2 | few | . | TRBV27
CTSSQVPLTYEQYF | TGCACCAGCAGCCAAGTGCCCCTGACCTACGAGCAGTACTTC | TRBJ2-7 | few | . | TRBV1
CASSSGLAGEYEQYF | TGTGCCAGCAGCTCCGGACTAGCGGGGGAGTACGAGCAGTACTTC | TRBJ2-7 | few | TRBD2 | TRBV5-6
CATSRVTSDYNEQFF | TGTGCCACCAGCAGAGTTACTAGCGACTACAATGAGCAGTTCTTC | TRBJ2-1 | . | TRBD2 | TRBV15
CASTKGGQGWNEQFF | TGTGCCAGCACGAAAGGCGGACAGGGCTGGAATGAGCAGTTCTTC | TRBJ2-1 | few | TRBD1 | TRBV28
CASSLVPGTDTQYF | TGTGCCAGCAGCTTAGTTCCGGGCACAGATACGCAGTATTTT | TRBJ2-3 | . | . | TRBV11-2
CASSQPGDSRDQPQHF | TGTGCCAGCAGCCAACCCGGGGACAGTAGAGATCAGCCCCAGCATTTT | TRBJ1-5 | few | TRBD1 | TRBV14
CASSLLGSGTDTQYF | TGCGCCAGCAGCTTGCTCGGGAGTGGCACAGATACGCAGTATTTT | TRBJ2-3 | . | . | TRBV5-1
CASSLRQNSGNTIYF | TGTGCCAGCAGCTTAAGGCAGAACTCTGGAAACACCATATATTTT | TRBJ1-3 | . | . | TRBV7-8
CASSSQTQTNEKLFF | TGTGCCAGCAGCTCCCAGACGCAAACTAATGAAAAACTGTTTTTT | TRBJ1-4 | . | . | TRBV7-9
CASSLAPGPYEQYF | TGTGCCAGCAGCTTAGCCCCCGGGCCTTACGAGCAGTACTTC | TRBJ2-7 | few | . | TRBV7-2
CASSFGGNYGYTF | TGTGCCAGCAGTTTCGGCGGAAACTATGGCTACACCTTC | TRBJ1-2 | . | . | TRBV28
CASSLRPGTTNTGELFF | TGTGCCAGCAGCTTGCGACCCGGGACAACGAACACCGGGGAGCTGTTTTTT | TRBJ2-2 | few | . | TRBV5-5
CASSISGYSYNEQFF | TGTGCCAGTAGTATTAGCGGTTACTCCTACAATGAGCAGTTCTTC | TRBJ2-1 | . | . | TRBV19
CASSLVTGETQYF | TGTGCCAGCAGCTTGGTGACAGGGGAGACCCAGTACTTC | TRBJ2-5 | . | TRBD1 | TRBV7-2
CASSFDRGYGYTF | TGTGCCAGCAGTTTTGACAGGGGCTATGGCTACACCTTC | TRBJ1-2 | . | TRBD1 | TRBV27
CASSAYGTGGDEQYF | TGTGCCAGCAGCGCGTACGGGACAGGGGGCGACGAGCAGTACTTC | TRBJ2-7 | . | TRBD1 | TRBV5-6
CASSFGTAGVLAYF | TGTGCCAGCAGCTTCGGAACGGCAGGGGTTTTAGCGTACTTC | TRBJ2-7 | few | . | TRBV7-9
CASRDGGIQPQHF | TGTGCCAGCAGGGACGGGGGGATCCAGCCCCAGCATTTT | TRBJ1-5 | few | . | TRBV6-1
CASSSSRGDGYTF | TGTGCCAGCAGCTCCTCACGGGGCGATGGCTACACCTTC | TRBJ1-2 | few | . | TRBV5-4
CASNGQGKDTQYF | TGTGCCAGCAATGGACAGGGCAAAGATACGCAGTATTTT | TRBJ2-3 | . | TRBD1 | TRBV2
CSVTGGTPSSGNTIYF | TGCAGCGTGACGGGGGGGACACCTTCCTCTGGAAACACCATATATTTT | TRBJ1-3 | few | . | TRBV29-1
CATSDRTSGSYNEQFF | TGTGCCACCAGCGATCGGACTAGCGGGAGTTACAATGAGCAGTTCTTC | TRBJ2-1 | . | TRBD2 | TRBV15
CASSQGMADTQYF | TGCGCCAGCAGCCAAGGAATGGCAGATACGCAGTATTTT | TRBJ2-3 | . | . | TRBV4-3
CASSDTKNYGYTF | TGTGCCAGCTCGGACACCAAGAACTATGGCTACACCTTC | TRBJ1-2 | few | . | TRBV19
CAISDRVGQPQHF | TGTGCCATCAGTGACAGGGTTGGTCAGCCCCAGCATTTT | TRBJ1-5 | few | . | TRBV10-3
CASSIQGLYNEQFF | TGTGCCAGTAGTATACAGGGTCTGTACAATGAGCAGTTCTTC | TRBJ2-1 | few | . | TRBV19
CATSELAGVTYEQYF | TGTGCCACCAGCGAACTAGCGGGAGTCACCTACGAGCAGTACTTC | TRBJ2-7 | few | TRBD2 | TRBV15